This T cell receptor beta chain comes out of a study of patients and donors after allogeneic stem cell transplantation. Germline CDR1 and CDR2: SGHRS and YFSETQ. The CDR3 covers 13 residues. V was pared by 0 bases and J by 8 bases, with 8 bases between. TCRdb reprocessed the RT-PCR reads via MiXCR and lists one record per CDR3 protein. This table has about 960,000 distinct CDR3 sequences, roughly 18% appearing once. The chain is built from TRBV5-1 and TRBJ1-4, with unresolved D. The TCR was taken from a human donor who was either an allogeneic HSCT recipient or a stem cell or donor lymphocyte infusion donor (not recorded which). It is not recorded whose cells these are; they may come from a transplant donor. Material: blood, either unsorted or a sorted T cell fraction (not recorded which). Written as DNA, the CDR3 is TGCGCCAGCAGCTTGGCCTTGGCAGAAAAACTGTTTTTT. Protein: CASSLALAEKLFF.